The 14 T cell receptor beta chains listed next were all sequenced from one sample in a study of blood T cells in healthy people across ages. With a J-beta primer mix and a sample-barcoded 5' primer, a second PCR ran about 7 to 12 cycles. TCRdb analysed the 5' RACE reads with MiXCR anew, one entry per CDR3 protein. Seen here are approximately 800,000 distinct CDR3 sequences, around 25% observed once, and the top ten hold more than 3%. These same records also appear under a second study, on T cells of mothers and their children.

The material sequenced was blood. The receptors derive from a boy between 10 and 17 years old in good health.

The chain links TRBV7-2 to TRBJ2-7, with TRBD1 matching over 12 bases. The J segment lost 7 bases and the V segment lost 5 bases, leaving 6 bases of the junction unmatched. Germline loops: CDR1 SGHTA, CDR2 FQGNSA. This CDR3 has 14 residues. The CDR3 loop is CASSPGQGAPEQYF. The CDR3 DNA sequence: TGTGCCAGCAGCCCGGGACAGGGGGCGCCGGAGCAGTACTTC.

The chain's CDR3 is CASTSKDYGYTF. CDR3 nucleotides: TGTGCCAGCACCTCCAAGGACTATGGCTACACCTTC. The rearrangement links TRBV3-1 to TRBJ1-2, with D unresolved. Germline CDR1 and CDR2: LGHDT and YNNKEL (reference sequence). The CDR3 runs 12 residues. V was pared by 7 bases and J by 3 bases, with 9 bases between.

The V and J genes are TRBV29-1 and TRBJ2-3; possibly TRBD1 for D (5 bases). Germline V CDR1 and CDR2: SQVTM, ANQGSEA. This CDR3 spans 10 amino acids. V lost 5 bases to trimming and J lost 11 bases, with 11 bases between them. The CDR3 nucleotides read TGCAGCGTTAGGGGCGTCCTGCAGTATTTT. Its translation: CSVRGVLQYF.

On this clonotype: One junction end disagrees with the germline gene, perhaps due to a read error. J is TRBJ2-5 and V is TRBV6-1; D might be TRBD1 (6 bases). The J call could be wrong; TRBJ2-7 is a better fit for the DNA end. The CDR3 extends over 13 amino acids. CDR1 and CDR2 from the germline V gene are MNHNS and SASEGT. DNA for the CDR3: TGTGTCAGCAGTGAAGGTACAGGGTACGAGCAGTACTTC. As protein: CVSSEGTGYEQYF.

The genes are TRBV11-2 and TRBJ2-3, with 8 bases fitting TRBD1. V lost 4 bases, J lost 1 base, and 7 bases stayed unmatched. CDR3 length: 16 amino acids. Germline V CDR1 and CDR2: SGHAT, FQNNGV. For the CDR3, the DNA is TGTGCCAGCAGCTACACTACAGGGGGTCGCACAGATACGCAGTATTTT. As protein: CASSYTTGGRTDTQYF.

This chain joins TRBV7-9 and TRBJ1-6; D possibly corresponds to TRBD1 (5 bases). Germline V gene data show CDR1 as SEHNR and CDR2 as FQNEAQ (reference sequence). CDR3 length: 13 amino acids. V lost 5 bases and J 9 bases, leaving 11 bases between the germline ends. The CDR3 nucleotides read TGTGCCAGCAGCGGAGGGGAGGTTTCACCCCTCCACTTT. Translated, it gives CASSGGEVSPLHF.

This chain uses TRBV7-9 with TRBJ2-1; D is unresolved. CDR3 length: 13 amino acids. Trimming shortened V by 5 bases and J by 7 bases, and 12 bases separated the two germline ends. Per the germline V gene, CDR1 is SEHNR and CDR2 is FQNEAQ (reference sequence). The CDR3, as DNA: TGTGCCAGCAGCGACCGACCCAAAAATGAGCAGTTCTTC. It yields the protein CASSDRPKNEQFF.

The chain joins TRBV29-1 to TRBJ2-5; D is undetermined. The ends were cut back, 4 bases at V and 4 bases at J, with 4 bases in the middle. CDR3 length: 10 residues. Germline CDR1 reads SQVTM; CDR2 reads ANQGSEA. The CDR3 sequence is CSVARETQYF. The DNA of the CDR3 is TGCAGCGTTGCCCGAGAGACCCAGTACTTC. Variable domain in full (rest from reference TRBV29-1 and TRBJ2-5): SAVISQKPSRDICQRGTSLTIQCQVDSQVTMMFWYRQQPGQSLTLIATANQGSEATYESGFVIDKFPISRPNLTFSTLTVSNMSPEDSSIYLCSVARETQYFGPGTRLLVL.

This clonotype was detected only a few times. This rearrangement joins TRBV21-1 to TRBJ2-7; the table gives TRBD1 as D, unverified against the DNA. TRBV21-1 is shown as a pseudogene. The CDR3 contains 17 residues. CDR3 sequence reads: CASSKLGRQGLPYERYF. The DNA for the CDR3 is TGTGCCAGCAGCAAACTGGGACGACAGGGTCTTCCGTACGAGCGGTACTTC.

This clonotype appeared many times. The chain recombines TRBV6-6 with TRBJ1-4; D call uncertain. Trimming pared 2 bases from V and 7 bases from J, leaving 2 bases between. Germline V CDR1 and CDR2: MNHNY, SVGAGI (reference sequence). The CDR3 extends over 11 amino acids. CDR3 nucleotides: TGTGCCAGCAGTTACAGTGAAAAACTGTTTTTT. It yields the protein CASSYSEKLFF.

This clonotype was observed a few times. The chain is built from TRBV6-1 and TRBJ1-5; D unclear. Germline V gene data show CDR1 as MNHNS and CDR2 as SASEGT. CDR3 length equals 16 residues. V shed 0 bases and J shed 2 bases, with 11 bases lying between them. The CDR3 loop is CASSEAPWAGNQPQHF. CDR3 DNA: TGTGCCAGCAGTGAAGCGCCCTGGGCGGGCAATCAGCCCCAGCATTTT.

V gene TRBV20-1 combines with J gene TRBJ2-1; 8 nucleotides line up with TRBD1. The better agreement between TRBJ2-7 and the DNA end casts doubt on the J call. In germline, CDR1 is DFQATT, CDR2 SNEGSKA (reference sequence). The CDR3 spans 12 residues. CDR3: CSATDRVHEQYF. The CDR3 DNA sequence: TGCAGTGCCACGGACAGGGTCCACGAGCAGTACTTC.

This clonotype has only a few counts. The rearrangement uses TRBV2 and TRBJ2-5; 8 positions match TRBD2. The germline gives CDR1 SNHLY, CDR2 FYNNEI. V lost 0 bases and J lost 5; bases outside the gene matches: 2. This CDR3 comprises 14 residues. The CDR3 region has the DNA TGTGCCAGCAGTGAAGCGCCGGGGGGGGAGACCCAGTACTTC. It is translated as CASSEAPGGETQYF.

This chain joins TRBV7-2 and TRBJ2-5, with 8 bases aligning to TRBD1. This CDR3 has 14 residues. CDR1 and CDR2 from the germline V gene are SGHTA and FQGNSA. Unmatched junction bases numbered 1, after V lost 1 base and J lost 3 bases. The CDR3 sequence is CASSLEDREETQYF. As DNA, the CDR3 is TGTGCCAGCAGCTTAGAGGACAGGGAAGAGACCCAGTACTTC.